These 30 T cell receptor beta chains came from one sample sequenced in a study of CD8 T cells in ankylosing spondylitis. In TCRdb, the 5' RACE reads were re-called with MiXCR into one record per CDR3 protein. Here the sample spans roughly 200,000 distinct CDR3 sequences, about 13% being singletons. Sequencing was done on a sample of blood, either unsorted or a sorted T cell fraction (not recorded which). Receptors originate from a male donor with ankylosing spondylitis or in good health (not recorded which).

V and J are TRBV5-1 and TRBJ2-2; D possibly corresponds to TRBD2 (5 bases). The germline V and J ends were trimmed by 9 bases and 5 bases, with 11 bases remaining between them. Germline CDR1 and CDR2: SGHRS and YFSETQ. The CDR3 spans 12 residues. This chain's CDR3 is CAIVLGTGELFF. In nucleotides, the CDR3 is TGCGCCATCGTACTAGGGACCGGGGAGCTGTTTTTT.

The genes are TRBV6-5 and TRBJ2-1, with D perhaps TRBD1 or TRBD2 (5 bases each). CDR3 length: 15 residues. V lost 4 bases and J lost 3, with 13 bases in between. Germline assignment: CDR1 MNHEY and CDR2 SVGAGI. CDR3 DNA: TGTGCCAGCAGTTTCGACCGGGGCTACTACAATGAGCAGTTCTTC. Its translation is CASSFDRGYYNEQFF.

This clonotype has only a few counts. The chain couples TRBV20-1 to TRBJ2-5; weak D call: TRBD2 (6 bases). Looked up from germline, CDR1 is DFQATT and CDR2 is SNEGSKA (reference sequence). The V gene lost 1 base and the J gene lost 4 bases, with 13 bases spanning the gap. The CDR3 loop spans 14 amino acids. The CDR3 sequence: CSARVRGGPETQYF. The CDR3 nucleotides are TGCAGTGCTAGAGTGAGGGGAGGACCAGAGACCCAGTACTTC.

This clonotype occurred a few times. The CDR3 sequence is CASSPGGGAKQYF. CDR3 bases: TGTGCCAGCAGCCCCGGCGGGGGGGCTAAGCAGTACTTC. The chain has TRBV5-5 and TRBJ2-7; 9 positions agree with TRBD2. The CDR3 sequence is 13 residues long. Germline V gives CDR1 SGHKS, CDR2 YYEKEE (reference sequence). The V gene end was trimmed by 4 bases and the J gene end by 8 bases; junction bases not matched to a gene: 7. Combining the CDR3 with reference TRBV5-5 and TRBJ2-7 gives the whole variable domain DAGVTQSPTHLIKTRGQQVTLRCSPISGHKSVSWYQQVLGQGPQFIFQYYEKEERGRGNFPDRFSARQFPNYSSELNVNALLLGDSALYLCASSPGGGAKQYFGPGTRLTVT.

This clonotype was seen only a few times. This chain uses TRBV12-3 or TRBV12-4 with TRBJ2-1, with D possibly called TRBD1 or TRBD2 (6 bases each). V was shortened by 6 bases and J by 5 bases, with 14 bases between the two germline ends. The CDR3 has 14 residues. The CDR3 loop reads CASSPEEGDNEQFF. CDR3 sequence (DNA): TGTGCCAGCAGCCCTGAGGAGGGGGACAATGAGCAGTTCTTC.

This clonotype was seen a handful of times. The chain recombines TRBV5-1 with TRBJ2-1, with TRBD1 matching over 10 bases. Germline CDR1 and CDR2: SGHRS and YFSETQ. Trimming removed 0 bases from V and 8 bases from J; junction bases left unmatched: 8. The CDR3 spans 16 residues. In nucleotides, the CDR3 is TGCGCCAGCAGCTTGGGACAGGGGGCGGTCGGCGATGAGCAGTTCTTC. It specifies CASSLGQGAVGDEQFF.

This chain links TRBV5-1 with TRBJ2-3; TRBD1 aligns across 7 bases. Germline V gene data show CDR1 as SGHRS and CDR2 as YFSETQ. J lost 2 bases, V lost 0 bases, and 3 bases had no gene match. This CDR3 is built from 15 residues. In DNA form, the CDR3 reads TGCGCCAGCAGCTTGGACAGGGGATACACAGATACGCAGTATTTT. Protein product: CASSLDRGYTDTQYF.

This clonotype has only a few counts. CDR3 protein: CASSRGQGAGGYTF. As DNA, the CDR3 is TGTGCCAGCAGTCGAGGACAGGGGGCTGGTGGCTACACCTTC. The chain couples TRBV6-1 to TRBJ1-2; TRBD1 agrees at 11 bases. Germline CDR1 and CDR2: MNHNS and SASEGT. This CDR3 spans 14 amino acids. The junction had 6 bases not matched to a gene; V was cut back by 5 bases and J by 7 bases.

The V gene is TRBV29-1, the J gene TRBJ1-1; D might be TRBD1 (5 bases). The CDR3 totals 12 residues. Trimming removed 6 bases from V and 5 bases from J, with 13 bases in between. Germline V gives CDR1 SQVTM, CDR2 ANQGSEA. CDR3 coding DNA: TGCAGCGTCCACCTCGGGGGGACTGAAGCTTTCTTT. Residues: CSVHLGGTEAFF.

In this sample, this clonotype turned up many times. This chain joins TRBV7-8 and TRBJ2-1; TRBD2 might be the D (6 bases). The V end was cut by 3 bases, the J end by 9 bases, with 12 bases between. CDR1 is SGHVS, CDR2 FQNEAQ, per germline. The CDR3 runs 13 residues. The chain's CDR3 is CASSLGGSGEQFF. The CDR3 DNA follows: TGTGCCAGCAGCTTGGGAGGTAGCGGTGAGCAGTTCTTC. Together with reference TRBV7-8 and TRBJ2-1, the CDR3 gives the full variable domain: GAGVSQSPRYKVAKRGQDVALRCDPISGHVSLFWYQQALGQGPEFLTYFQNEAQLDKSGLPSDRFFAERPEGSVSTLKIQRTQQEDSAVYLCASSLGGSGEQFFGPGTRLTVL.

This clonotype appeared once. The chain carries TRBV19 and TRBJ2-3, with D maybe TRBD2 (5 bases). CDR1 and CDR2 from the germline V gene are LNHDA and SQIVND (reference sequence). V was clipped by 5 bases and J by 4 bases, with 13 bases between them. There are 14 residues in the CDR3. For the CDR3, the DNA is TGTGCCAGTAGTCTCCGACCAGCGGCAGATACGCAGTATTTT. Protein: CASSLRPAADTQYF.

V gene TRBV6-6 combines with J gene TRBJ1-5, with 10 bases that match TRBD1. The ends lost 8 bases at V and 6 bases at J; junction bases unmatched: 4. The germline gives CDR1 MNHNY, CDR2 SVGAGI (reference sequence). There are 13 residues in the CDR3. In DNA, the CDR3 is TGTGCCAGCTGGACAGGGGGGGGTCAGCCCCAGCATTTT. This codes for CASWTGGGQPQHF.

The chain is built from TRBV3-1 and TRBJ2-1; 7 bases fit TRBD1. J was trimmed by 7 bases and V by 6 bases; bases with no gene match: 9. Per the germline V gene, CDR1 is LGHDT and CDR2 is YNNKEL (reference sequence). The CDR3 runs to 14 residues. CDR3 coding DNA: TGTGCCAGCAGACGTAGACAGGGAGAGAATGAGCAGTTCTTC. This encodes CASRRRQGENEQFF.

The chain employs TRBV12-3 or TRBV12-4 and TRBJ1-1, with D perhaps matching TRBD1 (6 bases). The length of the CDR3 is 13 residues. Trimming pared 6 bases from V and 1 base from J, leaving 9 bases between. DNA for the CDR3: TGTGCCAGCAGGAGCAGGGGGAACACTGAAGCTTTCTTT. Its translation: CASRSRGNTEAFF.

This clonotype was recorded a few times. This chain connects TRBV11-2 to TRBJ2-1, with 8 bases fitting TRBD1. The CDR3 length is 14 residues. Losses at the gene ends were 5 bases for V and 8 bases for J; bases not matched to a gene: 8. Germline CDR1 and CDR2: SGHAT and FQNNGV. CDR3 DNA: TGTGCCAGCAGCCCGGCCAGGGGGCTTTATGAGCAGTTCTTC. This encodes CASSPARGLYEQFF.

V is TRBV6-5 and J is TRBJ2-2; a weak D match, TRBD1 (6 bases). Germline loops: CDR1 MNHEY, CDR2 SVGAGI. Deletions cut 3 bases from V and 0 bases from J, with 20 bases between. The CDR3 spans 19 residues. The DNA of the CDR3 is TGTGCCAGCAGTTATCGGCCTTCGAGGTCAGGGGCGAACACCGGGGAGCTGTTTTTT. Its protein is CASSYRPSRSGANTGELFF.

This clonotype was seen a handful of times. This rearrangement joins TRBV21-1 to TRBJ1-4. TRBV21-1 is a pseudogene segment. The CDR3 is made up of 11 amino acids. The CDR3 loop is CASSTNEKLFF. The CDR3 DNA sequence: TGTGCCAGCAGTACTAATGAAAAACTGTTTTTT.

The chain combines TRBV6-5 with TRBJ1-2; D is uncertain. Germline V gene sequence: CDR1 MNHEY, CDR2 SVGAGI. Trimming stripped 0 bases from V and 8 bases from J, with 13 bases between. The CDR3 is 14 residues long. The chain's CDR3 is CASSYSGGAGGYTF. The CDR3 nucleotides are TGTGCCAGCAGTTACTCGGGCGGAGCCGGCGGCTACACCTTC.

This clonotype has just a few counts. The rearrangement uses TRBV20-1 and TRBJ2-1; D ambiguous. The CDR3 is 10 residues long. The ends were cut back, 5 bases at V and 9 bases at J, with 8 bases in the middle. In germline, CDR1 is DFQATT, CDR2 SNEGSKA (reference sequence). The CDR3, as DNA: TGCAGTGCTTCATTCCCTGAGCAGTTCTTC. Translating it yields CSASFPEQFF.

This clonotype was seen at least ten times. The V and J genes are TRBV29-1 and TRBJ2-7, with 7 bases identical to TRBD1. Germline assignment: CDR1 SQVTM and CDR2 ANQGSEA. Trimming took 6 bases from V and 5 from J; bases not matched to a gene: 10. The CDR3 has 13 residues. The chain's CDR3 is CSVPGDSNHEQYF. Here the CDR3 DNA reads TGCAGCGTCCCAGGGGACAGTAACCACGAGCAGTACTTC.

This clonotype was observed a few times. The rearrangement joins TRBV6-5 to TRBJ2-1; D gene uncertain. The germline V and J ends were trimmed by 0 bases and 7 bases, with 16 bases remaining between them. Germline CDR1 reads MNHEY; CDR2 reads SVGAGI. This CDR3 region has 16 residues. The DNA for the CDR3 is TGTGCCAGCAGTTACTCGACCTCCCGGAGTAATAATGAGCAGTTCTTC. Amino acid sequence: CASSYSTSRSNNEQFF.

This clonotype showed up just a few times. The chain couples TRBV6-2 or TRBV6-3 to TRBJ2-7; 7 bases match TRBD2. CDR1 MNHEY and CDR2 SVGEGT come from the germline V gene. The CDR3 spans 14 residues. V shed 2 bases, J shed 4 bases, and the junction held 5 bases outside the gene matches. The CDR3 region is CASSYAGEGYEQYF. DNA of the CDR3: TGTGCCAGCAGTTACGCGGGAGAAGGATACGAGCAGTACTTC.

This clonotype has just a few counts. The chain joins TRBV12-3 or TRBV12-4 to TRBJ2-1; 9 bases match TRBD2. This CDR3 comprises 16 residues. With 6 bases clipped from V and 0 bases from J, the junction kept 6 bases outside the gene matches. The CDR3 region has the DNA TGTGCCAGCAGAACGACTAGCGGTAGCTCCTACAATGAGCAGTTCTTC. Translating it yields CASRTTSGSSYNEQFF.

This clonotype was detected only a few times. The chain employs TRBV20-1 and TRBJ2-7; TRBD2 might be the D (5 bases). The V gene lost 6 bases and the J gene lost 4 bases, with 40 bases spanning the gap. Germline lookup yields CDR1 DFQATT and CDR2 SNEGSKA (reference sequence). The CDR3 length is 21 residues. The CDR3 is CSAPTPLSVDDFSTRGYEQYF. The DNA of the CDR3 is TGCAGTGCGCCAACCCCCCTGTCGGTAGACGACTTCTCTACACGCGGGTACGAGCAGTACTTC.

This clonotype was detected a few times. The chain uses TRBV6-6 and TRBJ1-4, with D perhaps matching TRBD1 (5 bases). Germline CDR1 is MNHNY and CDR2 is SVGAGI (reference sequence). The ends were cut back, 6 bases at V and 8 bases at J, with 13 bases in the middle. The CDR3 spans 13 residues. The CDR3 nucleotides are TGTGCCAGCAGCGGCAGGGTTCAAGAAAAACTGTTTTTT. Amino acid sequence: CASSGRVQEKLFF.

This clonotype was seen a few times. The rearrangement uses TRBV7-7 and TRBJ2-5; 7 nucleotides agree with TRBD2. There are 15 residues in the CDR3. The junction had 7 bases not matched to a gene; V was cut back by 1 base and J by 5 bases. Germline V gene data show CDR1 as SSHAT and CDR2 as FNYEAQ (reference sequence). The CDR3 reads CASSLDRGEAETQYF. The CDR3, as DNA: TGTGCCAGCAGCTTAGACCGGGGGGAGGCGGAGACCCAGTACTTC.

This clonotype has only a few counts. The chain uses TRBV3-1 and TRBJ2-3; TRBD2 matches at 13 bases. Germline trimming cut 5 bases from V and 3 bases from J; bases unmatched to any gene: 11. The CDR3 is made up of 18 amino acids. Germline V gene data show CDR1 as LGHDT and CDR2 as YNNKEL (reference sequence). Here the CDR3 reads CASSSRLAGGGGTDTQYF. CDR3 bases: TGTGCCAGCAGCTCTCGACTAGCGGGGGGCGGGGGGACAGATACGCAGTATTTT.

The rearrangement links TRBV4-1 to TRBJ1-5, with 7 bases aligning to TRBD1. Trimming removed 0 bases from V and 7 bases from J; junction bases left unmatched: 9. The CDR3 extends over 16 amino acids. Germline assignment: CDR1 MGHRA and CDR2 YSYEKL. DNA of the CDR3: TGCGCCAGCAGCCAAGATCAAACAGGGGATCGCCAGCCCCAGCATTTT. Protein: CASSQDQTGDRQPQHF.

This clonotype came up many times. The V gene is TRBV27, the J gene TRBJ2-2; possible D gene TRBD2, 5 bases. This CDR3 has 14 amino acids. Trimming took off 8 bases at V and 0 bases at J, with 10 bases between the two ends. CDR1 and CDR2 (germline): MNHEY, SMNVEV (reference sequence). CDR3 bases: TGTGCCAGCGAGCGGTCTCCGAACACCGGGGAGCTGTTTTTT. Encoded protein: CASERSPNTGELFF.

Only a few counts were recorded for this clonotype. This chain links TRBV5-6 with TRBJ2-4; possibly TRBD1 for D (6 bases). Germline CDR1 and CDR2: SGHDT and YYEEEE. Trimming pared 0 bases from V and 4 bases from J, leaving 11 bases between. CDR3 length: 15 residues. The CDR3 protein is CASSLAGEGKNIQYF. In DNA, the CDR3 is TGTGCCAGCAGCTTGGCAGGGGAAGGTAAAAACATTCAGTACTTC. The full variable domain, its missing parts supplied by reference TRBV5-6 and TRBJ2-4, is DAGVTQSPTHLIKTRGQQVTLRCSPKSGHDTVSWYQQALGQGPQFIFQYYEEEERQRGNFPDRFSGHQFPNYSSELNVNALLLGDSALYLCASSLAGEGKNIQYFGAGTRLSVL.